One sample yielded the 13 T cell receptor beta chains listed below, sequenced in a study of CD8 T cells in Susac syndrome. RNA, at about 0.45 to 1 ug, was reverse transcribed with random hexamers. TCRdb passed the immunoSEQ multiplex PCR reads through MiXCR, listing each CDR3 protein once. The sample shows under 200,000 distinct CDR3 sequences, roughly 90% of them seen only once. Specimen: CD4+ T cells from PBMCs. These receptors all stem from a human donor with Susac syndrome.

The rearrangement links TRBV7-2 to TRBJ1-5; 7 bases are shared with TRBD1. There are 14 residues in the CDR3. With 6 bases clipped from V and 3 bases from J, the junction kept 5 bases outside the gene matches. Germline values: CDR1 SGHTA, CDR2 FQGNSA. The CDR3 sequence: CASRPGTANQPQHF. In nucleotides, the CDR3 is TGTGCCAGCAGACCAGGGACAGCCAATCAGCCCCAGCATTTT.

The gene calls are TRBV12-3 or TRBV12-4 and TRBJ1-1; D possibly corresponds to TRBD1 (6 bases). The CDR3 totals 15 residues. Trimming took 2 bases from V and 0 from J, leaving 10 bases between them. CDR3 sequence (DNA): TGTGCCAGCAGTTTACGGGGGGCACTGAACACTGAAGCTTTCTTT. Amino acids: CASSLRGALNTEAFF.

CDR3 region: CASSDYYGYTF. CDR3 coding DNA: TGTGCCAGTAGTGACTACTATGGCTACACCTTC. The chain joins TRBV19 to TRBJ1-2, with unresolved D. V lost 5 bases to trimming and J lost 3 bases, with 4 bases between them. Germline-derived CDR1 and CDR2 are LNHDA and SQIVND (reference sequence). The CDR3 spans 11 residues.

The chain carries TRBV2 and TRBJ1-3, with unresolved D. The V and J ends lost 8 bases and 3 bases respectively, with 5 bases between them. This CDR3 region has 11 residues. In germline, CDR1 is SNHLY, CDR2 FYNNEI. The CDR3 DNA reads TGTGCCAGCCGCGGTGGAAACACCATATATTTT. Amino acids: CASRGGNTIYF.

V gene TRBV20-1 combines with J gene TRBJ2-7, with 11 bases that match TRBD2. CDR1 and CDR2 from the germline V gene are DFQATT and SNEGSKA (reference sequence). V shed 5 bases, J shed 3 bases, and the junction held 6 bases outside the gene matches. The CDR3 consists of 14 residues. The CDR3 coding sequence is TGCAGTGCTCAACTAGCGGGAGATAACTACGAGCAGTACTTC. This encodes CSAQLAGDNYEQYF.

The chain has TRBV19 and TRBJ2-5; tentatively, D is TRBD2 (5 bases). The V end was cut by 3 bases, the J end by 5 bases, with 10 bases between. The germline V gene has CDR1 LNHDA and CDR2 SQIVND (reference sequence). CDR3 length equals 13 residues. In DNA, the CDR3 is TGTGCCAGTAGTATCGGAGGCGCGGAGACCCAGTACTTC. Its translation is CASSIGGAETQYF.

V and J are TRBV20-1 and TRBJ2-5; D ambiguous. Germline V gene data show CDR1 as DFQATT and CDR2 as SNEGSKA (reference sequence). The CDR3 is 13 amino acids. The V gene lost 3 bases and the J gene lost 5 bases, with 13 bases spanning the gap. The CDR3 reads CSASTRSLETQYF. CDR3 bases: TGCAGTGCTAGTACCAGGTCGTTGGAGACCCAGTACTTC.

The J gene is TRBJ2-6, the V gene TRBV6-5; D gene uncertain. CDR3 size: 16 residues. V lost 0 bases and J 0 bases, leaving 6 bases between the germline ends. Looked up from germline, CDR1 is MNHEY and CDR2 is SVGAGI. CDR3 coding DNA: TGTGCCAGCAGTTACTCAACGCCCTCTGGGGCCAACGTCCTGACTTTC. This sequence encodes CASSYSTPSGANVLTF.

Worth noting for this clonotype: One junction end disagrees with the germline gene, perhaps due to a read error. The rearrangement links TRBV24-1 to TRBJ2-1; 8 nucleotides align to TRBD1. The CDR3 is 16 residues long. Germline V gene data show CDR1 as KGHDR and CDR2 as SFDVKD. In DNA, the CDR3 is TGTGCCAACAGTGACCGACAGGGGAGGTCCTACAATGAGCAGTTCTTC. Its translation is CANSDRQGRSYNEQFF.

This chain connects TRBV20-1 to TRBJ1-1; no clear D gene. Germline loops: CDR1 DFQATT, CDR2 SNEGSKA (reference sequence). This CDR3 has 15 amino acids. Trimming cost V 1 base and J 0 bases, with 12 bases left between them. The DNA of the CDR3 is TGCAGTGCTAGAGGAGGAAACAGTATGAACACTGAAGCTTTCTTT. Translating it yields CSARGGNSMNTEAFF.

The chain joins TRBV9 to TRBJ2-5; the D is unclear. Trimming removed 0 bases at V and 7 bases at J, with 10 bases between. This CDR3 comprises 13 residues. Germline CDR1 is SGDLS and CDR2 is YYNGEE. CDR3 in amino acids: CASSVATDGTQYF. CDR3 in DNA: TGTGCCAGCAGCGTAGCTACCGACGGGACCCAGTACTTC.

This chain connects TRBV28 to TRBJ1-4; D gene uncertain. The CDR3 is made up of 13 amino acids. V was clipped by 7 bases and J by 8 bases, with 14 bases between them. CDR1 and CDR2 from the germline V gene are MDHEN and SYDVKM. CDR3 residues: CASTTSRREKLFF. The CDR3 region has the DNA TGTGCCAGCACAACATCACGGAGGGAAAAACTGTTTTTT. Together with reference TRBV28 and TRBJ1-4, the CDR3 gives the full variable domain: DVKVTQSSRYLVKRTGEKVFLECVQDMDHENMFWYRQDPGLGLRLIYFSYDVKMKEKGDIPEGYSVSREKKERFSLILESASTNQTSMYLCASTTSRREKLFFGSGTQLSVL.

The genes are TRBV28 and TRBJ2-1; 8 bases match TRBD1. V gave up 3 bases and J gave up 11 bases; unmatched junction bases: 3. The CDR3 covers 12 residues. CDR1 is MDHEN, CDR2 SYDVKM, per germline. CDR3 DNA sequence: TGTGCCAGCAGTTTCGGACAGGGCAAGCAGTTCTTC. This sequence encodes CASSFGQGKQFF.